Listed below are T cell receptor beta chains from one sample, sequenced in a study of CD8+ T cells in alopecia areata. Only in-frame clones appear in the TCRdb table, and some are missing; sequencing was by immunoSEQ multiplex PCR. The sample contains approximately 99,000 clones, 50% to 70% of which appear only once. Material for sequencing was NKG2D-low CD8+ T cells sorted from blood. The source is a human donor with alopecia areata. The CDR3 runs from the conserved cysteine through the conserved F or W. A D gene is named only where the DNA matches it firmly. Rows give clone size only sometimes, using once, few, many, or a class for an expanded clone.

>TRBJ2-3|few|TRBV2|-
CASSEMIRGTDTQYF
TGTGCCAGCAGTGAGATGATCCGGGGCACAGATACGCAGTATTTT
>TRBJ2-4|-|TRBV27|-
CASSLPQAGLAKNIQYF
TGTGCCAGCAGTCTTCCCCAGGCAGGCTTAGCCAAAAACATTCAGTACTTC
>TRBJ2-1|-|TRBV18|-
CASSYNEQFF
TGTGCCAGCTCCTACAATGAGCAGTTCTTC
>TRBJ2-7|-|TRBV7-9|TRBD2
CASSGLAGDSYEQYF
TGTGCCAGCAGCGGACTAGCGGGAGACTCCTACGAGCAGTACTTC
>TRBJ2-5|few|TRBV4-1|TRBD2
CASSHYAGGPEETQYF
TGCGCCAGCAGCCATTACGCGGGAGGGCCGGAAGAGACCCAGTACTTC
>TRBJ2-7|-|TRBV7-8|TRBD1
CAQGDGYEQYF
TGTGCCCAGGGGGACGGCTACGAGCAGTACTTC
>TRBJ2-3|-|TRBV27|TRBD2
CASRGLAGRDTDTQYF
TGTGCCAGTCGTGGGCTAGCGGGAAGGGATACAGATACGCAGTATTTT
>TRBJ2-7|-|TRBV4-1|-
CASSQVFGQSYEQYF
TGCGCCAGCAGCCAAGTATTCGGACAGAGCTACGAGCAGTACTTC
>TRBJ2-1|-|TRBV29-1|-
CSVEDPSLSGVHNEQFF
TGCAGCGTTGAAGATCCTTCCCTGTCTGGCGTCCACAATGAGCAGTTCTTC
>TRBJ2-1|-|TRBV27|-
CASSTTHEQFF
TGTGCCAGCTCCACGACCCATGAGCAGTTCTTC
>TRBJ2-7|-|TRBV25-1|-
CASEDTGTYGQYF
TGTGCCAGCGAAGACACCGGAACATATGGGCAGTACTTC
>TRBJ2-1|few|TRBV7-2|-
CASRLYNEQFF
TGTGCCAGCAGACTATACAATGAGCAGTTCTTC
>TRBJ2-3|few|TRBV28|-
CASSKSTDTQYF
TGTGCCAGCTCGAAGAGCACAGATACGCAGTATTTT
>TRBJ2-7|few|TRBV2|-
CASVGGTTYEQYF
TGTGCCAGCGTCGGCGGGACAACCTACGAGCAGTACTTC
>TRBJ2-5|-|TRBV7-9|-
CASSRPGLEETQYF
TGTGCCAGCAGCCGGCCGGGCCTCGAAGAGACCCAGTACTTC
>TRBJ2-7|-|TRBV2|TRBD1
CAIRTGSYEQYF
TGTGCCATCCGGACAGGGTCCTACGAGCAGTACTTC
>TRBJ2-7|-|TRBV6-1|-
CASSEALLGSYEQYF
TGTGCCAGCAGTGAAGCTCTTCTTGGGTCCTACGAGCAGTACTTC
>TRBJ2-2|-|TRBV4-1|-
CASSQPGMNTGELFF
TGCGCCAGCAGCCAGCCGGGAATGAACACCGGGGAGCTGTTTTTT
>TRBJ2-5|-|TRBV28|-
CASSFGLRGPQETQYF
TGTGCCAGCAGTTTCGGGCTCCGGGGTCCCCAAGAGACCCAGTACTTC
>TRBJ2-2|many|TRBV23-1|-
CASNDTTGELFF
TGCGCCAGCAATGACACCACCGGGGAGCTGTTTTTT
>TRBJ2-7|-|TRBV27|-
CASSPLRDRLNEQYF
TGTGCCAGCAGTCCCTTGCGGGATCGCTTGAACGAGCAGTACTTC
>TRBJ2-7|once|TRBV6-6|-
CASTNGTDEQYF
TGTGCCAGCACCAACGGGACGGACGAGCAGTACTTC
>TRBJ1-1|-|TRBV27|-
CASSLSGYTEAFF
TGTGCCAGCAGTTTATCGGGTTACACTGAAGCTTTCTTT
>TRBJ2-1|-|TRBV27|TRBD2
CASSFLGLASEQFF
TGTGCCAGCAGTTTCCTCGGACTAGCGAGTGAGCAGTTCTTC
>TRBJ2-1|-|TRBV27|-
CASSQHAYNEQFF
TGTGCCAGCAGTCAACATGCTTACAATGAGCAGTTCTTC
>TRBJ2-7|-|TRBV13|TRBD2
CASSLGTSGSRYEQYF
TGTGCCAGCAGCTTAGGGACTAGCGGGAGCCGCTACGAGCAGTACTTC
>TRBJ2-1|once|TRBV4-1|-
CASSQEIGSDEQFF
TGCGCCAGCAGCCAAGAAATCGGTTCCGATGAGCAGTTCTTC
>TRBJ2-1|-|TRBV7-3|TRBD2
CASSLGLGRDEQFF
TGTGCCAGCAGCCTGGGACTAGGTCGCGATGAGCAGTTCTTC
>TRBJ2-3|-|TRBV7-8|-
CASSLWGNPSTDTQYF
TGTGCCAGCAGCTTATGGGGCAATCCTAGCACAGATACGCAGTATTTT
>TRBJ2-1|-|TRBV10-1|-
CASSESNGEQFF
TGCGCCAGCAGTGAGTCGAATGGCGAGCAGTTCTTC
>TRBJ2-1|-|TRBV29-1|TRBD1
CSVEDRDRVPLSYNEQFF
TGCAGCGTTGAAGATCGGGACAGGGTCCCTCTCTCCTACAATGAGCAGTTCTTC
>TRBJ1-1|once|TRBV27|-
CASSLSGITEAFF
TGTGCCAGCAGTTTGTCGGGGATCACTGAAGCTTTCTTT
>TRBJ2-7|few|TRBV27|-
CASSLAGAAYEQYF
TGTGCCAGCAGTTTAGCAGGGGCCGCCTACGAGCAGTACTTC
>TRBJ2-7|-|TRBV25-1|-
CASTNSREQYF
TGTGCCAGCACTAATTCACGGGAGCAGTACTTC
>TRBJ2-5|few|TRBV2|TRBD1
CAGRQGGQETQYF
TGTGCCGGGAGACAGGGGGGACAAGAGACCCAGTACTTC
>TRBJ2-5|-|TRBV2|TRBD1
CASSARTGEYETQYF
TGTGCCAGCAGCGCAAGAACAGGGGAATACGAGACCCAGTACTTC
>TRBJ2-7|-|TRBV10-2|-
CASVGTAGGDTLEQYF
TGCGCCAGCGTCGGCACAGCCGGGGGCGACACACTCGAGCAGTACTTC
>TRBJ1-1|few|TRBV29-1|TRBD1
CSVLQGGTEAFF
TGCAGCGTTCTCCAGGGGGGGACTGAAGCTTTCTTT
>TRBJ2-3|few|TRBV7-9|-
CASSWVETDTQYF
TGTGCCAGCAGCTGGGTAGAGACAGATACGCAGTATTTT
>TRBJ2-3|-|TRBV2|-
CASLADTQYF
TGTGCCAGCCTCGCAGATACGCAGTATTTT
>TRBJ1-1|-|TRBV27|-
CASSFNRGSTEAFF
TGTGCCAGCAGTTTTAATCGGGGAAGCACTGAAGCTTTCTTT
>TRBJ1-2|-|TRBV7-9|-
CASATGGNYGYTF
TGTGCCAGCGCCACAGGCGGTAACTATGGCTACACCTTC